A single T cell receptor (beta chain) is shown here with its context. This CDR3 has 17 amino acids. Germline V CDR1 and CDR2: SGHVS, FQNEAQ. Trimming removed 4 bases from V and 4 bases from J; junction bases left unmatched: 11. This sample is part of a study of patients and donors after allogeneic stem cell transplantation. MiXCR, run by TCRdb on the RT-PCR reads, gives a single entry per CDR3 protein. Among about a million distinct CDR3 sequences, more than 15% were seen once, and the ten largest hold around 5.5%. Sequenced input: blood, either unsorted or a sorted T cell fraction (not recorded which). The TCR sequence derives from a human donor who was either an allogeneic HSCT recipient or a stem cell or donor lymphocyte infusion donor (not recorded which). It is not recorded whose cells these are; they may come from a transplant donor. The gene calls are TRBV7-8 and TRBJ2-1; 9 nucleotides align to TRBD1. The CDR3 DNA sequence: TGTGCCAGCAGCTCCTCGCTAGGGGACAGGGCTTACAATGAGCAGTTCTTC. This sequence encodes CASSSSLGDRAYNEQFF.